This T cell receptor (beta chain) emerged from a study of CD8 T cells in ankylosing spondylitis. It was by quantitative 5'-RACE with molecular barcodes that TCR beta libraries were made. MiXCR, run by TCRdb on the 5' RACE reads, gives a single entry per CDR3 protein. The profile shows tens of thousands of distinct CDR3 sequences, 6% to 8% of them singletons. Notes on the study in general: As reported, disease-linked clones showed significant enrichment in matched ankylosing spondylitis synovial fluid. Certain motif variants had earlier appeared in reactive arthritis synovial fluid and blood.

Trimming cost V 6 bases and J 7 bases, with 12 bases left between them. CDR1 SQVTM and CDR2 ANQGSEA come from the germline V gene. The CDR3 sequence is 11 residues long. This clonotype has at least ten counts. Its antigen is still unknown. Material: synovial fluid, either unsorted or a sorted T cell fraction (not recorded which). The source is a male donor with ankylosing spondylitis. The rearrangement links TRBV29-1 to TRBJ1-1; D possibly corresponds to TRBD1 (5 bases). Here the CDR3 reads CSVPGGIEAFF. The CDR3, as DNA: TGCAGCGTCCCTGGGGGTATTGAAGCTTTCTTT.